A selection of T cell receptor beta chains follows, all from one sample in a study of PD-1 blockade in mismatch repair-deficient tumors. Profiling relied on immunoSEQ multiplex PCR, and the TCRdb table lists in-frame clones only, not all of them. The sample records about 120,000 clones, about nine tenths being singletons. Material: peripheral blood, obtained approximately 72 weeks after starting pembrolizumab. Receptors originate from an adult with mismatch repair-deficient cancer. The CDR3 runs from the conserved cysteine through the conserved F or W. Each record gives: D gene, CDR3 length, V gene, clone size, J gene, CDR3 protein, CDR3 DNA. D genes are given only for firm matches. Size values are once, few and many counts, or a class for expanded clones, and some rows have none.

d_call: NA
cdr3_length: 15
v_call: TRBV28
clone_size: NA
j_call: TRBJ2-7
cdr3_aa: CASHGNRRGVYEQYF
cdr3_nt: TGTGCCAGCCATGGGAATCGAAGGGGTGTCTACGAGCAGTACTTC

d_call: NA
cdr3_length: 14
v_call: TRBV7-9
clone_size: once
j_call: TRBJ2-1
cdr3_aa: CASSLVDSWGEQFF
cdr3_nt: TGTGCCAGCAGCTTAGTTGACAGTTGGGGTGAGCAGTTCTTC

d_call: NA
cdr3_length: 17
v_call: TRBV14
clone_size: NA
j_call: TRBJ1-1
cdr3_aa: CASSQDQRRRPNTEAFF
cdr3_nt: TGTGCCAGCAGCCAAGATCAGAGGAGAAGGCCGAACACTGAAGCTTTCTTT

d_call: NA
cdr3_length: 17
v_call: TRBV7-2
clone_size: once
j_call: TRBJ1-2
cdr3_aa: CASSLGVSSRGFYGYTF
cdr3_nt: TGTGCCAGCAGCTTGGGAGTTTCATCCAGGGGTTTCTATGGCTACACCTTC

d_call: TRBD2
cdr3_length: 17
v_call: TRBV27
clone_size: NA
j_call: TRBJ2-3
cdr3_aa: CASSFGVLAGGRDTQYF
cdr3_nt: TGTGCCAGCAGTTTTGGGGTACTAGCGGGAGGGAGAGATACGCAGTATTTT

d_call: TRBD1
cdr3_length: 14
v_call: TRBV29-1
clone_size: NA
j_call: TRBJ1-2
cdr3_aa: CSVESTGGGYGYTF
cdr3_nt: TGCAGCGTTGAATCCACAGGGGGAGGCTATGGCTACACCTTC

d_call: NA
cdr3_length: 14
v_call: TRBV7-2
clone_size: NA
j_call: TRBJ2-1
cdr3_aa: CASSLAALYNEQFF
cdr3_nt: TGTGCCAGCAGCTTAGCGGCCCTTTACAATGAGCAGTTCTTC

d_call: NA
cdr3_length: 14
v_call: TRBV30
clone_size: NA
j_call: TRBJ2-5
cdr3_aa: CAWSDQRTLETQYF
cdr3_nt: TGTGCCTGGAGTGACCAGCGGACTCTGGAGACCCAGTACTTC

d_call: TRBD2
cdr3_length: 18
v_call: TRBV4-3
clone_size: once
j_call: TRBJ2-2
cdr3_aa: CASSQARSSGQNTGELFF
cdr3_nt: TGCGCCAGCAGCCAAGCCCGATCTAGCGGGCAGAACACCGGGGAGCTGTTTTTT

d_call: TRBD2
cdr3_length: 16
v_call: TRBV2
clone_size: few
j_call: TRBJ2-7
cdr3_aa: CASSEGTSGRLYEQYF
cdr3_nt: TGTGCCAGCAGTGAAGGGACTAGCGGGAGGTTGTACGAGCAGTACTTC

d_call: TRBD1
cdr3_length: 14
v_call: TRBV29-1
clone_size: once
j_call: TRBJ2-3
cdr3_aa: CSVEGQGAIDTQYF
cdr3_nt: TGCAGCGTTGAAGGACAGGGGGCGATAGATACGCAGTATTTT

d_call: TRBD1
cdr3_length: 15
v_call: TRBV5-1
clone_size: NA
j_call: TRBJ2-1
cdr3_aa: CASSLVGTATNEQFF
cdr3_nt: TGCGCCAGCAGCTTGGTTGGGACAGCGACCAATGAGCAGTTCTTC

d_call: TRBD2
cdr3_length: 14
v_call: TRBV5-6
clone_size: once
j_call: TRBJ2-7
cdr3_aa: CASSSVLAGYEQYF
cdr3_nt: TGTGCCAGCAGCTCAGTACTAGCGGGATACGAGCAGTACTTC

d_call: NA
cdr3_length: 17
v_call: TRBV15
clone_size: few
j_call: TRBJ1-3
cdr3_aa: CATSRDWADVSGNTIYF
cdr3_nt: TGTGCCACCAGCAGAGATTGGGCCGATGTATCTGGAAACACCATATATTTT

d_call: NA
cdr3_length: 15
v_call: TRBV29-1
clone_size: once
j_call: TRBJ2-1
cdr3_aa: CSVEFLGQNYNEQFF
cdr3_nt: TGCAGCGTTGAATTTTTAGGACAGAACTACAATGAGCAGTTCTTC

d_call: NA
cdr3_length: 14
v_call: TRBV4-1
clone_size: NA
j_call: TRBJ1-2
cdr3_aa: CASSQGGTPYGYTF
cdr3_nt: TGCGCCAGCAGCCAAGGGGGGACGCCCTATGGCTACACCTTC

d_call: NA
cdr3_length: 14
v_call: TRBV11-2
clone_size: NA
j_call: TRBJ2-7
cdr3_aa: CASSLVRGPHEQYF
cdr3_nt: TGTGCCAGCAGCTTAGTACGGGGGCCCCACGAGCAGTACTTC

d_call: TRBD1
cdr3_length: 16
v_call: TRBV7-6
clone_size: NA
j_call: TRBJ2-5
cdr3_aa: CASSLETGGGQETQYF
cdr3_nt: TGTGCCAGCAGCCTAGAGACAGGGGGAGGGCAAGAGACCCAGTACTTC

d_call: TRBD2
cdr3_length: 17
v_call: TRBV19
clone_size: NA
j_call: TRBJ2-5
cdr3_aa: CASSRAPGLAGEETQYF
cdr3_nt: TGTGCCAGTAGTAGAGCCCCGGGACTAGCGGGAGAAGAGACCCAGTACTTC

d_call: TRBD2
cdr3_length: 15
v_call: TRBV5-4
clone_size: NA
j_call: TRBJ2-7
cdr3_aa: CASSLGWGGPYEQYF
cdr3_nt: TGTGCCAGCAGCTTGGGGTGGGGGGGTCCCTACGAGCAGTACTTC

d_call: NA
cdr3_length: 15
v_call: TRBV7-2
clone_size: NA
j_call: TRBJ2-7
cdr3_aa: CASSHPGEPRYEQYF
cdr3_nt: TGTGCCAGCAGCCACCCGGGCGAACCCCGCTACGAGCAGTACTTC

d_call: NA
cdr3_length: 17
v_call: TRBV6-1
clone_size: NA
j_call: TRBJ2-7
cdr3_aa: CASSEYRPGRVAYEQYF
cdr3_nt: TGTGCCAGCAGTGAATACCGGCCGGGAAGGGTTGCCTACGAGCAGTACTTC

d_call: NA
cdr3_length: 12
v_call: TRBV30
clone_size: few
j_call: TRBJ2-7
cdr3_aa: CAWSVRGYEQYF
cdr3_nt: TGTGCCTGGAGTGTACGGGGGTACGAGCAGTACTTC

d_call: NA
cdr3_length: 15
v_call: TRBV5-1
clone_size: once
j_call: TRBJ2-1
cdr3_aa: CASSLALGTLDEQFF
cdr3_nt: TGCGCCAGCAGCTTGGCCCTAGGAACTTTAGATGAGCAGTTCTTC

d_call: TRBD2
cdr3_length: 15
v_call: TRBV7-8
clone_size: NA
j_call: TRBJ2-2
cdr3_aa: CASSFLAGRSGELFF
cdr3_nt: TGTGCCAGCAGCTTTCTAGCGGGACGCTCCGGGGAGCTGTTTTTT

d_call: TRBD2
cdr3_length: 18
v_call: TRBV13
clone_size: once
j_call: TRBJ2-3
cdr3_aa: CASSLGLAGGRATDTQYF
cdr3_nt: TGTGCCAGCAGCTTGGGACTAGCGGGAGGCCGCGCCACAGATACGCAGTATTTT

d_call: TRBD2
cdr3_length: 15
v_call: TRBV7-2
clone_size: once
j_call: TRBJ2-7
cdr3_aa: CASSLLASGRREQYF
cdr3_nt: TGTGCCAGCAGCTTATTAGCCAGCGGGAGGCGGGAGCAGTACTTC

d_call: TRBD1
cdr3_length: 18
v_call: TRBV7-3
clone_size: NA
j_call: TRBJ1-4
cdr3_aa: CASSLIRNVAGTVGKLFF
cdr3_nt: TGTGCCAGCAGCTTAATCCGTAATGTGGCCGGGACAGTGGGAAAACTGTTTTTT

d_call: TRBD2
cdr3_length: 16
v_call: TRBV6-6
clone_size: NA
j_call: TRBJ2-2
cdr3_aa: CASSYALAGETGELFF
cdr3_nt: TGTGCCAGCAGTTACGCACTAGCGGGAGAGACCGGGGAGCTGTTTTTT

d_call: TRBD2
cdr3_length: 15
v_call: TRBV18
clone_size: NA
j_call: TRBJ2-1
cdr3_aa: CASSPGLAGGFEQFF
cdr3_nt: TGTGCCAGCTCACCCGGACTAGCGGGAGGGTTTGAGCAGTTCTTC

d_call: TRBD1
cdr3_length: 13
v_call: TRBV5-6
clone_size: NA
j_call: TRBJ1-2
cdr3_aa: CASSWDRGYGYTF
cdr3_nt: TGTGCCAGCAGCTGGGACAGGGGCTATGGCTACACCTTC

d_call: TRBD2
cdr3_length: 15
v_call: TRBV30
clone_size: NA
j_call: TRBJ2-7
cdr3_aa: CAWSKGLATTYEQYF
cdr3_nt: TGTGCCTGGAGTAAGGGACTAGCGACAACCTACGAGCAGTACTTC

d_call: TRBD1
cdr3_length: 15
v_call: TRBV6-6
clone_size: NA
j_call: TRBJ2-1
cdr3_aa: CASRPPGQLHNEQFF
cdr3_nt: TGTGCCAGCAGGCCCCCGGGACAGTTGCACAATGAGCAGTTCTTC

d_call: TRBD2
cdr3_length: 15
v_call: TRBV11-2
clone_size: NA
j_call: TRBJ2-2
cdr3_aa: CASSFSGTNTGELFF
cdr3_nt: TGTGCCAGCAGCTTTAGCGGGACGAACACCGGGGAGCTGTTTTTT

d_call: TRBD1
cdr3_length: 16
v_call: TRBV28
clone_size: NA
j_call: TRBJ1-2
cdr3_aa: CASKLWDREENYGYTF
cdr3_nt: TGTGCCAGTAAACTATGGGACAGGGAGGAGAACTATGGCTACACCTTC

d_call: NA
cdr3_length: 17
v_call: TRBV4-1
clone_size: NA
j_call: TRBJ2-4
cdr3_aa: CASSQDQRVRAKNIQYF
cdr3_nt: TGCGCCAGCAGCCAAGATCAAAGGGTTCGGGCCAAAAACATTCAGTACTTC

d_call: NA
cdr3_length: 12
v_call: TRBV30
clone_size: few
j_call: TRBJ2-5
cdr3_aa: CAWRSYQETQYF
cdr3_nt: TGTGCCTGGAGAAGTTACCAAGAGACCCAGTACTTC

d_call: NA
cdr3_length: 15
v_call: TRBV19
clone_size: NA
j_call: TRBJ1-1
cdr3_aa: CASSIRAGEYTEAFF
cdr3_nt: TGTGCCAGTAGTATACGGGCAGGTGAATACACTGAAGCTTTCTTT

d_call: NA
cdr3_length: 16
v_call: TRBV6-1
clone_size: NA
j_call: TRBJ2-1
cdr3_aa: CASSEKIAGIYNEQFF
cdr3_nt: TGTGCCAGCAGTGAAAAAATAGCAGGAATCTACAATGAGCAGTTCTTC